The T cell receptor (beta chain) under discussion was sequenced for a study of vaccination and CD4 T cells after COVID-19. At the level of the study: Two of the convalescents were Hispanic, and the group consisted of six males and four females. Cellular stimulation was performed using overlapping spike peptides derived from SARS-CoV-2, HCoV-NL63, HCoV-OC43 and HCoV-229E.

Sequencing of the DNA from cultured CD4+ T cells was carried out with the Oncomine TCR Beta short-read assay. TCRdb re-analysed the PCR reads in MiXCR, keeping a single row per CDR3 protein. This table has 10,000 to 12,000 distinct CDR3 sequences, roughly 28% appearing once. Whole-study results and caveats: Early post-infection timepoints were missing, and relatively few convalescent patients were studied. Looking at convalescent patients, 304 of their 307 vaccine-specific clones were spike mono-reactive.

This CDR3 is 14 amino acids long. Trimming at V came to 1 base and at J to 4 bases, leaving 4 bases not matched to a gene. Germline V gives CDR1 DFQATT, CDR2 SNEGSKA (reference sequence). The treatment is: roughly 10-day PBMC culture with coronavirus spike peptide pools or control peptides (ViraFEST assay). On this clonotype: No antigen is known for it.

The rearrangement uses TRBV20-1 and TRBJ1-5, with 7 bases aligning to TRBD1. The TCR was taken from a human donor who had recovered from COVID-19. This material consisted of CD4+ T cells from blood, cultured in vitro, taken after SARS-CoV-2 vaccination. The CDR3 loop is CSARGTGPNQPQHF. The CDR3 DNA reads as TGCAGTGCTAGAGGGACAGGCCCTAATCAGCCCCAGCATTTT.